The 12 T cell receptor beta chains in this list originate from one sample, sequenced in a study of Graves' ophthalmopathy and Graves' hyperthyroidism. RNA transcripts served as template for amplifying TCR beta CDR3 sequences. HTBI primers served in a first-round RT-PCR, which a second-round multiplex PCR followed. TCRdb recomputed calls from the multiplex PCR reads with MiXCR, one row per CDR3 protein. Among some 25,000 distinct CDR3 sequences listed, approximately 48% were seen once. The sample comprised peripheral blood. The receptor set was obtained from an adult woman with stable Graves' hyperthyroidism.

The chain couples TRBV4-2 to TRBJ2-1; D unclear. The CDR3 has 17 amino acids. V dropped 0 bases and J dropped 6 bases, with 18 bases sitting between them. Germline CDR1 reads LGHNA; CDR2 reads YNFKEQ. CDR3 in DNA: TGTGCCAGCAGCCAAGAGTCCCAGCCTGCTTTCTGCAATGAGCAGTTCTTC. It yields the protein CASSQESQPAFCNEQFF.

This clonotype was seen at least ten times. V usage is TRBV5-1 and J usage is TRBJ2-3, with unresolved D. This CDR3 contains 16 residues. Germline values: CDR1 SGHRS, CDR2 YFSETQ. Trimming left V 0 bases short and J 0 bases short, with 11 bases between. The CDR3 reads CASSLVGLSSTDTQYF. The CDR3 nucleotides read TGCGCCAGCAGCTTGGTTGGCCTATCTAGCACAGATACGCAGTATTTT.

This clonotype was recorded many times. The chain recombines TRBV5-1 with TRBJ2-7; 7 bases are a match to TRBD1. From germline, CDR1 is SGHRS and CDR2 YFSETQ. This CDR3 has 16 residues. V trimming: 0 bases; J trimming: 0 bases; junction bases outside the gene matches: 6. The CDR3 coding sequence is TGCGCCAGCAGCTTGGGCCACCGGGACAGCTCCTACGAGCAGTACTTC. It encodes CASSLGHRDSSYEQYF.

This chain uses TRBV10-3 with TRBJ2-3, with a weak D call TRBD2 (5 bases). This CDR3 spans 10 amino acids. Germline V gene data show CDR1 as ENHRY and CDR2 as SYGVKD. The V gene lost 10 bases and the J gene lost 4 bases, with 6 bases spanning the gap. The CDR3 nucleotides are TGTGCCAGCGGGTCAGATACGCAGTATTTT. Amino acid sequence: CASGSDTQYF.

There are many counts of this clonotype. The rearrangement links TRBV3-1 to TRBJ2-7; D gene unclear. V was cut by 2 bases and J by 1 base, with 9 bases left in between. Per germline, CDR1 LGHDT and CDR2 YNNKEL (reference sequence). CDR3 length: 14 amino acids. The DNA for the CDR3 is TGTGCCAGCAGCCAATTAAGGTTTTCCTACGAGCAGTACTTC. Its protein is CASSQLRFSYEQYF.

This clonotype was observed a single time. This sequence joins TRBV20-1 and TRBJ2-6, with D tentatively TRBD2 (6 bases). The CDR3 spans 18 residues. The germline gives CDR1 DFQATT, CDR2 SNEGSKA (reference sequence). The V end was cut by 1 base, the J end by 4 bases, with 20 bases between. CDR3 in DNA: TGCAGTGCTAGAGTATCCGGGGGAGGCCCGGTCGGGGCCAACGTCCTGACTTTC. The encoded protein is CSARVSGGGPVGANVLTF.

A single count supports this clonotype. The chain carries TRBV27 and TRBJ2-7; no definite D call. Germline CDR1 is MNHEY and CDR2 is SMNVEV (reference sequence). The CDR3 extends over 11 amino acids. Deletions cut 5 bases from V and 6 bases from J, with 8 bases between. DNA of the CDR3: TGTGCCAGCAGTCGAAGGGTCGAGCAGTACTTC. Protein sequence: CASSRRVEQYF.

This clonotype was observed many times. A read error may be the cause here, since a much bigger clone is one base away. V usage is TRBV6-5 and J usage is TRBJ1-1, with D perhaps matching TRBD1 (5 bases). The CDR3 length is 11 residues. V lost 3 bases to trimming and J lost 8 bases, with 7 bases between them. The germline CDR1 and CDR2 sequences are MNHEY and SVGAGI. This CDR3 reads CASSYGGEAFF. The CDR3 bases are TGTGCCAGCAGTTATGGGGGAGAAGCTTTCTTT.

The chain employs TRBV7-9 and TRBJ2-1, with 13 bases aligning to TRBD2. CDR3 length: 16 amino acids. Germline V gene lookup returns CDR1 SEHNR and CDR2 FQNEAQ (reference sequence). J was trimmed by 3 bases and V by 6 bases; bases with no gene match: 5. The CDR3 region has the DNA TGTGCCAGCAGAACTAGCGGGAGGGCCCGCTACAATGAGCAGTTCTTC. Translating gives CASRTSGRARYNEQFF.

Many counts were recorded for this clonotype. This chain connects TRBV28 to TRBJ2-7; 11 nucleotides align to TRBD2. Trimming took 8 bases from V and 1 from J; bases not matched to a gene: 7. The CDR3 has 15 amino acids. Per the germline V gene, CDR1 is MDHEN and CDR2 is SYDVKM. The CDR3 is CASFPGTSGSYEQYF. CDR3 bases: TGTGCCAGCTTCCCCGGGACTAGCGGTTCCTACGAGCAGTACTTC.

This clonotype is medium-sized by share. V gene TRBV24-1 combines with J gene TRBJ2-1, with 8 bases that match TRBD1. The CDR3 extends over 14 amino acids. Germline CDR1 is KGHDR and CDR2 is SFDVKD. With 3 bases clipped from V and 4 bases from J, the junction kept 1 base outside the gene matches. In nucleotides, the CDR3 is TGTGCCACCAGTGATGGGACAGGATACAATGAGCAGTTCTTC. The encoded protein is CATSDGTGYNEQFF.

This clonotype is classed as medium-sized. This chain uses TRBV15 with TRBJ1-5; TRBD1 might be the D (6 bases). V lost 0 bases, J lost 5 bases, and 11 bases lay in between. CDR1 and CDR2 (germline): LNHNV, YYDKDF (reference sequence). This CDR3 spans 15 amino acids. CDR3 DNA: TGTGCCACCAGCAGAGATTGGGGGGGCGATCAGCCCCAGCATTTT. As protein: CATSRDWGGDQPQHF.